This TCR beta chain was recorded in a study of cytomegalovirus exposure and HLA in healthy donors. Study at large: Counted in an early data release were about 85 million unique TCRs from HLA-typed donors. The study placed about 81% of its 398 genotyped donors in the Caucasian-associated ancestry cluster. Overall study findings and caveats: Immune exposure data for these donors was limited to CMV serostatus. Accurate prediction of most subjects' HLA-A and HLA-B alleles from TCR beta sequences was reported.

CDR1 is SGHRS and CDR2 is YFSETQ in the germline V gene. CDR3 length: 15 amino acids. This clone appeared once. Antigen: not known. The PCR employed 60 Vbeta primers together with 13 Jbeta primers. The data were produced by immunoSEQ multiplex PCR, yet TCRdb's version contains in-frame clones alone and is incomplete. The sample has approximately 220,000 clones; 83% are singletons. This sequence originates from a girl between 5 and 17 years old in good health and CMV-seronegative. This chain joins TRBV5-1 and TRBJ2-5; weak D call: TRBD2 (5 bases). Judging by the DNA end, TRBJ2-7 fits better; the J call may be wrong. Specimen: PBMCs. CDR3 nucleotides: TGCGCCAGCAGCTTGGACGGGGTGTCCGAAAACGAGCAGTACTTC. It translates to CASSLDGVSENEQYF.